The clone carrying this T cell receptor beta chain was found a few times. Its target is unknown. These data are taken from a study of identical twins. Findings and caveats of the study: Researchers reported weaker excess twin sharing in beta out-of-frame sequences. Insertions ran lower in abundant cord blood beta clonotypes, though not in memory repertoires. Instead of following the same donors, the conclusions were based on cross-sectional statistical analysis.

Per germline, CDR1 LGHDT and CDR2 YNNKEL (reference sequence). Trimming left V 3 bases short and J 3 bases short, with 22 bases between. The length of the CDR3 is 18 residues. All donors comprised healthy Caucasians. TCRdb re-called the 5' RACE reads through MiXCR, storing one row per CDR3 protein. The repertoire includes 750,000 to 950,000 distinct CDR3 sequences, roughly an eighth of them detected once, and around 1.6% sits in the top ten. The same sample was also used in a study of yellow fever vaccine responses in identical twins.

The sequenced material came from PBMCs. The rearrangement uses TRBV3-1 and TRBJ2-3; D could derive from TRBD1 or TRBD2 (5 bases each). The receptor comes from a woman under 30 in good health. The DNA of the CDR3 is TGTGCCAGCAGCCAGGAAGGCCGGGGCTCGGGGCTGACAGATACGCAGTATTTT. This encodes CASSQEGRGSGLTDTQYF.